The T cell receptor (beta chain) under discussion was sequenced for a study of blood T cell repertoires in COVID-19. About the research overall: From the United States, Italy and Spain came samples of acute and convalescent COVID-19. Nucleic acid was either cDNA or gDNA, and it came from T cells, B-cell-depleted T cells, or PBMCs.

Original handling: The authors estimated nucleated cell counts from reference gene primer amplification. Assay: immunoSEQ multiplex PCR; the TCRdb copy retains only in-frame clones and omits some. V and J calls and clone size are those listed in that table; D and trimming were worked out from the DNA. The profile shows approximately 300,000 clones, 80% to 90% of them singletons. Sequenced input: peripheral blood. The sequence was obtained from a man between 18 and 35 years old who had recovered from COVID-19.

CDR3 region: CAISDRGQGETEAFF. As DNA, the CDR3 is TGTGCCATCAGTGATAGGGGACAGGGGGAAACTGAAGCTTTCTTT. The rearrangement links TRBV10-3 to TRBJ1-1; the match to TRBD1 covers 11 bases. Germline trimming cut 3 bases from V and 5 bases from J; bases unmatched to any gene: 5. Germline V gene lookup returns CDR1 ENHRY and CDR2 SYGVKD. This CDR3 has 15 amino acids.